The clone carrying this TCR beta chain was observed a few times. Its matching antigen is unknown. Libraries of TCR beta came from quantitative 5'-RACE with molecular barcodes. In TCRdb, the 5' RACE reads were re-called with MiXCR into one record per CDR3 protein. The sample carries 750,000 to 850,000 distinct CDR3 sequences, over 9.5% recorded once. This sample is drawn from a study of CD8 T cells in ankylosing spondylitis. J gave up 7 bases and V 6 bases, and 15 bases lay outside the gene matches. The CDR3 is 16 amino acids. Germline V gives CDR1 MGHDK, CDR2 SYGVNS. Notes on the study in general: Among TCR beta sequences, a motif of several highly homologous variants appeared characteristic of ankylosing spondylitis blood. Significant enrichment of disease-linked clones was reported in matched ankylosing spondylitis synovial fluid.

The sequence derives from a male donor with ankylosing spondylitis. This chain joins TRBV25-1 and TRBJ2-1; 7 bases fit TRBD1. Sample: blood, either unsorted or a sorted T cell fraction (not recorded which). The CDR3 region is CASSPGVGGSRNEQFF. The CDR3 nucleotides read TGTGCCAGCAGCCCCGGGGTAGGGGGCTCGCGGAATGAGCAGTTCTTC.